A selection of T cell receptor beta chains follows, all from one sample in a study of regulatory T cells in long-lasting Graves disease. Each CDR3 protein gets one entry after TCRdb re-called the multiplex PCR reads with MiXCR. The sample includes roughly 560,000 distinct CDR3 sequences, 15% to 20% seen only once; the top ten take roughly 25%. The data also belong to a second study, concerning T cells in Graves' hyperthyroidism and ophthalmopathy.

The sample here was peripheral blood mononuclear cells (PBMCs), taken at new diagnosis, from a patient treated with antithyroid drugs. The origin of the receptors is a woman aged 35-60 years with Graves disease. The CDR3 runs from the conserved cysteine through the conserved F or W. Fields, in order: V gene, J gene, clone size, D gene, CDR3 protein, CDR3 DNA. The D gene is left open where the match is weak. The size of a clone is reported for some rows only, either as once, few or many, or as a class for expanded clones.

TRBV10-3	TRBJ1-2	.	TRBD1	CAITKDRVNGYTF	TGTGCCATCACTAAGGACAGGGTTAATGGCTACACCTTC
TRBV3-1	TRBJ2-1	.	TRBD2	CASSQGLAEVYNEQFF	TGTGCCAGCAGCCAAGGCCTAGCGGAGGTCTACAATGAGCAGTTCTTC
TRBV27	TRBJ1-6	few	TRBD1	CASSIGGTNSPLHF	TGTGCCAGCTCCATAGGGGGCACAAATTCACCCCTCCACTTT
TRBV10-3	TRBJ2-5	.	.	CAISESMETQYF	TGTGCCATCAGTGAGTCGATGGAGACCCAGTACTTC
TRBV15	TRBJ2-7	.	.	CATSSRTVSYEQYF	TGTGCCACCAGCAGCCGGACAGTCTCCTACGAGCAGTACTTC
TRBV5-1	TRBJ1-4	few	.	CASSDGGPNEKLFF	TGCGCCAGCAGCGATGGGGGTCCTAATGAAAAACTGTTTTTT
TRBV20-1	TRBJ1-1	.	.	CSARLDKITEAFF	TGCAGTGCTCGCCTGGACAAGATTACTGAAGCTTTCTTT
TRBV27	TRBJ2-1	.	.	CASSVGGLYNEQFF	TGTGCCAGCTCGGTGGGGGGCCTCTACAATGAGCAGTTCTTC
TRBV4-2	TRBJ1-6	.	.	CASSQDRGSSYNSPLHF	TGTGCCAGCAGCCAAGATCGCGGGAGCTCCTATAATTCACCCCTCCACTTT
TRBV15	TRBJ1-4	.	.	CATGGQANEKLFF	TGTGCCACCGGAGGTCAGGCTAATGAAAAACTGTTTTTT
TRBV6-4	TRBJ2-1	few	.	CASSTDGLTSIGNEQFF	TGTGCCAGCAGCACGGATGGACTGACATCAATAGGCAATGAGCAGTTCTTC
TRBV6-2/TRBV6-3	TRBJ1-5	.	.	CASSYSGEGQPQHF	TGTGCCAGCAGTTACTCTGGGGAAGGACAGCCCCAGCATTTT
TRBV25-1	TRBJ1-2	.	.	CASSEFRETGYTF	TGTGCCAGCAGTGAATTCAGGGAAACTGGCTACACCTTC
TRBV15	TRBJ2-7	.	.	CATSRGGTVSYEQYF	TGTGCCACCAGCAGGGGAGGGACAGTCTCCTACGAGCAGTACTTC
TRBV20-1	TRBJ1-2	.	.	CSFRGDYGYTF	TGCAGTTTTCGTGGAGACTATGGCTACACCTTC
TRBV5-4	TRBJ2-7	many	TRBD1	CASSQGGQGIYEQYF	TGTGCCAGCAGCCAGGGTGGACAGGGCATCTACGAGCAGTACTTC
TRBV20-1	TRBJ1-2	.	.	CSASYGYTF	TGCAGTGCTTCGTATGGCTACACCTTC
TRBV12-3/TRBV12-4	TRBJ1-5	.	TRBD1	CASRPGAGGGQPQHF	TGTGCCAGCAGACCCGGGGCAGGGGGCGGTCAGCCCCAGCATTTT
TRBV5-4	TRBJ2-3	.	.	CASSLPNAGSDTQYF	TGTGCCAGCAGCTTGCCGAATGCGGGGTCAGATACGCAGTATTTT
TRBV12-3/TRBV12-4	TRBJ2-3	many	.	CASRPDLTDTQYF	TGTGCCAGCAGACCGGACCTCACAGATACGCAGTATTTT
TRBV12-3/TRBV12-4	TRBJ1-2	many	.	CASSLRGIDGYTF	TGTGCCAGCAGTTTAAGGGGGATTGATGGCTACACCTTC
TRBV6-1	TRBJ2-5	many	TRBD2	CASKLPGLAGQETQYF	TGTGCCAGCAAATTACCGGGACTAGCGGGCCAAGAGACCCAGTACTTC
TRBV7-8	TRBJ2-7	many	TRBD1	CASSLQGADEQYF	TGTGCCAGCAGCTTACAGGGGGCAGATGAGCAGTACTTC
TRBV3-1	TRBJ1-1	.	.	CANSGGRQDQNTEAFF	TGTGCCAACTCGGGGGGACGACAGGACCAGAACACTGAAGCTTTCTTT
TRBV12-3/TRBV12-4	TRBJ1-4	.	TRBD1	CASSLGGTGTVEKLFF	TGTGCCAGCAGTTTAGGGGGGACAGGGACCGTTGAAAAACTGTTTTTT
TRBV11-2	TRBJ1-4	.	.	CASSHRFRGLGEKLFF	TGTGCCAGCAGCCACCGGTTTCGGGGCCTGGGTGAAAAACTGTTTTTT
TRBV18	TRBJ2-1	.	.	CASSWFMGKQFF	TGTGCCAGCTCCTGGTTTATGGGAAAGCAGTTCTTC
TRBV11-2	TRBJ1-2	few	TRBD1	CASSSIRDRKGSPGYTF	TGTGCCAGCAGCTCCATCAGGGACAGGAAGGGCTCCCCTGGCTACACCTTC
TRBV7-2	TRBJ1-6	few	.	CASSLVSYAPLHF	TGTGCCAGCAGCTTGGTCAGCTATGCCCCCCTCCACTTT
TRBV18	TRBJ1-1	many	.	CASSPSPDRAAFF	TGTGCCAGCTCACCGAGTCCCGACCGGGCGGCTTTCTTT
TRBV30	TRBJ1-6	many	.	CAWHGGTNSPLHF	TGTGCCTGGCACGGAGGGACAAATTCACCCCTCCACTTT
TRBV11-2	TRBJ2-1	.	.	CASSSSDWNEQFF	TGTGCCAGCAGCTCCTCGGACTGGAATGAGCAGTTCTTC
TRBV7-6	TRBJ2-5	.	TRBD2	CASSLVPGGETQYF	TGTGCCAGCAGCTTAGTCCCGGGGGGAGAGACCCAGTACTTC
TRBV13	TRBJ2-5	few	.	CASSSRLNQETQYF	TGTGCCAGCAGCTCCCGACTCAACCAAGAGACCCAGTACTTC
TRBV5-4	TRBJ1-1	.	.	CASSPGWGPSTEAFF	TGTGCCAGCAGCCCGGGATGGGGGCCTAGCACTGAAGCTTTCTTT
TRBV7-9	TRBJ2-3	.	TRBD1	CASSMIPGTGGTDTQYF	TGTGCCAGCAGCATGATACCCGGGACAGGGGGCACAGATACGCAGTATTTT
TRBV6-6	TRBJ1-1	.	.	CASSYSRGPPLPEAFF	TGTGCCAGCAGTTACTCGAGGGGTCCGCCGCTCCCTGAAGCTTTCTTT
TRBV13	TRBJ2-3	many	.	CASSLVRGTDTQYF	TGTGCCAGCAGCTTAGTCAGGGGCACAGATACGCAGTATTTT
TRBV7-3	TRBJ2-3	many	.	CASSLNSGPGDTQYF	TGTGCCAGCAGCTTAAACTCGGGTCCGGGGGATACGCAGTATTTT
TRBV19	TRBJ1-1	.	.	CASIPKAGLWVGAFF	TGTGCCAGTATTCCAAAAGCCGGACTTTGGGTGGGAGCTTTCTTT
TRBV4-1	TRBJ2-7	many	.	CASSQRDGHYEQYF	TGTGCCAGCAGCCAACGGGACGGCCACTACGAGCAGTACTTC
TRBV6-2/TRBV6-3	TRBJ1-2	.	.	CASSYRVGFNYGYTF	TGTGCCAGCAGTTACCGCGTAGGTTTTAACTATGGCTACACCTTC
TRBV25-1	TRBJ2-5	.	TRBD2	CASSEGLAAQEIQYF	TGTGCCAGCAGTGAGGGACTAGCGGCACAAGAGATCCAGTACTTC